The clone carrying this TCR beta chain showed up just a few times. The antigen remains unidentified. The PCR used 60 Vbeta and 13 Jbeta primers. Profiled with immunoSEQ multiplex PCR; TCRdb holds only in-frame clones, not every one. The sample shows about 200,000 clones, 82% of them seen only once. The data derive from a study of cytomegalovirus exposure and HLA in healthy donors. Study-level background: Some 200 million T cells yielded roughly 120 million unique TCR beta sequences, as an earlier analysis found. Whole-study results and caveats: A later analysis associated some 16,000 TCR beta sequences with HLA alleles at a 0.05 false discovery rate. By a later analysis, the bulk of CMV-associated TCR beta chains appeared HLA-restricted. Some highly shared sequence variants likely arose as a pipeline artifact.

The V gene's germline CDR1 is LGHNA and CDR2 YNFKEQ. The CDR3 runs to 14 residues. The V end lost 0 bases, the J end lost 3 bases, and 7 bases lay between the germline ends. The sequence was collected from a boy under 10 years old in good health and CMV-seronegative. The specimen was PBMCs. The V gene is TRBV4-2, the J gene TRBJ2-3; D is possibly TRBD1 (5 bases). Here the CDR3 reads CASSQDRVTDTQYF. In nucleotides, the CDR3 is TGTGCCAGCAGCCAAGACAGGGTGACAGATACGCAGTATTTT.